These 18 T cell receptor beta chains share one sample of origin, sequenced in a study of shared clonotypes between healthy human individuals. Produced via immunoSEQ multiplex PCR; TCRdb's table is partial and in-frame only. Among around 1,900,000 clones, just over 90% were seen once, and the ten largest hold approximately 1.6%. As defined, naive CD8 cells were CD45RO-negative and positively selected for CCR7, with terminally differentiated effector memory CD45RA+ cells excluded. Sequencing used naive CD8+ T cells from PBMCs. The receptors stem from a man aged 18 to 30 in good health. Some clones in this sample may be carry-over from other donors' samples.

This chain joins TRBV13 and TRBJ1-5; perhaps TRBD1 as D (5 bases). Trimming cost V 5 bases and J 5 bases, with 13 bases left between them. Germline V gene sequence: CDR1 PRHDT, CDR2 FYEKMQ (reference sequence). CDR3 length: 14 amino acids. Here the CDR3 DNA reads TGTGCCAGCAGCGGACGGGGCCGGGATCAGCCCCAGCATTTT. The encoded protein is CASSGRGRDQPQHF.

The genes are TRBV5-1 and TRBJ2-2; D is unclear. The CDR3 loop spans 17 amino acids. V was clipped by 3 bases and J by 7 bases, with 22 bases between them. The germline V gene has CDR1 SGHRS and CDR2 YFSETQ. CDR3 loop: CASSSLVVTTMGGELFF. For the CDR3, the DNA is TGCGCCAGCAGCTCTCTCGTCGTGACCACAATGGGCGGGGAGCTGTTTTTT.

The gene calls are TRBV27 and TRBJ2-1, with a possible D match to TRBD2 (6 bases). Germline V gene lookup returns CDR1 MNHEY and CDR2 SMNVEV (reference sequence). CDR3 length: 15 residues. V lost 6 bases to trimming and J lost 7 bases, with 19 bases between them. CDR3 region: CASSLSGSGRNEQFF. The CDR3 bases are TGTGCCAGCAGCTTGAGCGGGTCTGGGAGAAATGAGCAGTTCTTC.

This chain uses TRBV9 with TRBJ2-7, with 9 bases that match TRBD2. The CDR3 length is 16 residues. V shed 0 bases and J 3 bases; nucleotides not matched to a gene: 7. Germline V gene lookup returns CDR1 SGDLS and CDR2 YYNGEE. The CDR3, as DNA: TGTGCCAGCAGCGTAGGGATAGCGGGAGCGAACTACGAGCAGTACTTC. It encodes CASSVGIAGANYEQYF.

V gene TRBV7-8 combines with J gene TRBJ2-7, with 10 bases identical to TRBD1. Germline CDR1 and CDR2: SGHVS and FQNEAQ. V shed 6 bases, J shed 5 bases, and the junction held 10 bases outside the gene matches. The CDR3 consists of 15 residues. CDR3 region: CASSPTGTGEHEQYF. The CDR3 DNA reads TGTGCCAGCAGTCCAACCGGGACAGGGGAACACGAGCAGTACTTC.

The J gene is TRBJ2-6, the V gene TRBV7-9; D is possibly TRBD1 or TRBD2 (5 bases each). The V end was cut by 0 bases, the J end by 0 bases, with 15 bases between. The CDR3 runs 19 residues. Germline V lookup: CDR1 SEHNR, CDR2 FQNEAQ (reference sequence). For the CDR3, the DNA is TGTGCCAGCAGCTTAGCGCTGGGGGTCTCGACCTCTGGGGCCAACGTCCTGACTTTC. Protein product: CASSLALGVSTSGANVLTF.

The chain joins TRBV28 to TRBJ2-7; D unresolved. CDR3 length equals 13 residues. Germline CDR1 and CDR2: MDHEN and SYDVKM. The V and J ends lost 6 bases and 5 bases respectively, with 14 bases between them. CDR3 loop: CASSLPRLDEQYF. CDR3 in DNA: TGTGCCAGCAGCTTACCCCGGCTAGACGAGCAGTACTTC.

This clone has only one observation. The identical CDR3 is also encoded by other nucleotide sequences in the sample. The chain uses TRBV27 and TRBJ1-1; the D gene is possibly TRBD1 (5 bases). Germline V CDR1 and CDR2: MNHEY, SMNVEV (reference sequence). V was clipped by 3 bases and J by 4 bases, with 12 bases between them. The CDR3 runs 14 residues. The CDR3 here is CASSLLGVGTEAFF. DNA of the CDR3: TGTGCCAGCAGTTTGTTAGGGGTCGGCACTGAAGCTTTCTTT.

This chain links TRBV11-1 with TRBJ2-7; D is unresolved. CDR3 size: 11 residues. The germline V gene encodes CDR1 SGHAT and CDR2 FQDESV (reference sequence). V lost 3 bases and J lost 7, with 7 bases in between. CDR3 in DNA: TGTGCCAGCAGCTTCGCATGGGAGCAGTACTTC. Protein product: CASSFAWEQYF. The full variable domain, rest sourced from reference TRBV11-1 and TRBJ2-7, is EAEVAQSPRYKITEKSQAVAFWCDPISGHATLYWYRQILGQGPELLVQFQDESVVDDSQLPKDRFSAERLKGVDSTLKIQPAELGDSAMYLCASSFAWEQYFGPGTRLTVT.

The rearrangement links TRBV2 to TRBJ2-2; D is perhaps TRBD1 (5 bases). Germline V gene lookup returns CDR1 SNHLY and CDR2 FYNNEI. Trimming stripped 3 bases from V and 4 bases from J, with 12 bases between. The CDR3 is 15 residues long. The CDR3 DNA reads TGTGCCAGCAGTGATTTACAGGACCCCACCGGGGAGCTGTTTTTT. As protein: CASSDLQDPTGELFF.

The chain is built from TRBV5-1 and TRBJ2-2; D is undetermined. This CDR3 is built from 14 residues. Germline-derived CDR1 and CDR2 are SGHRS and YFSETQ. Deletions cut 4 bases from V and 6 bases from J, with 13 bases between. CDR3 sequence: CASSLEHDPGELFF. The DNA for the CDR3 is TGCGCCAGCAGCCTCGAGCATGACCCCGGGGAGCTGTTTTTT. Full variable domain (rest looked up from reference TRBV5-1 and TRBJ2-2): KAGVTQTPRYLIKTRGQQVTLSCSPISGHRSVSWYQQTPGQGLQFLFEYFSETQRNKGNFPGRFSGRQFSNSRSEMNVSTLELGDSALYLCASSLEHDPGELFFGEGSRLTVL.

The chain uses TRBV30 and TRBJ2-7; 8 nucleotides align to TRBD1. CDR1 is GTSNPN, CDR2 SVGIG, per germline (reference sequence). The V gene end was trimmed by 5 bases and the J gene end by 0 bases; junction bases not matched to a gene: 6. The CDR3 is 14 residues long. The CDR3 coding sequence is TGTGCCTGGGGGGGACAGGCGAGCTCCTACGAGCAGTACTTC. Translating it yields CAWGGQASSYEQYF. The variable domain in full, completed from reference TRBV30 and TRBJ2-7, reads SQTIHQWPATLVQPVGSPLSLECTVEGTSNPNLYWYRQAAGRGLQLLFYSVGIGQISSEVPQNLSASRPQDRQFILSSKKLLLSDSGFYLCAWGGQASSYEQYFGPGTRLTVT.

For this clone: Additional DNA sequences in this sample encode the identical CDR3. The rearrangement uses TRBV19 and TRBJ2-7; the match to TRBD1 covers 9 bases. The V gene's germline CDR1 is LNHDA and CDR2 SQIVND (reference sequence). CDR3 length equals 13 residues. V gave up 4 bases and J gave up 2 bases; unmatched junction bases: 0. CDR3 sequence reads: CASSNRGPYEQYF. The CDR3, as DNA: TGTGCCAGTAGTAACAGGGGGCCCTACGAGCAGTACTTC.

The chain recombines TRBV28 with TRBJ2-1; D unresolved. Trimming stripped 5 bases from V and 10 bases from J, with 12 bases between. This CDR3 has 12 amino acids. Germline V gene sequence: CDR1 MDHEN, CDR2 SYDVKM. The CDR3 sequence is CASSHTGAEQFF. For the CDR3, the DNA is TGTGCCAGCAGTCATACTGGAGCGGAGCAGTTCTTC.

CDR3 DNA sequence: TGTGCCAGCAGCGCGGACAGTTCGCCCTACGAGCAGTACTTC. Residues: CASSADSSPYEQYF. The J gene is TRBJ2-7, the V gene TRBV9; TRBD1 is a possible D gene (6 bases). CDR3 size: 14 residues. Trimming removed 3 bases at V and 2 bases at J, with 12 bases between. Germline V gene data show CDR1 as SGDLS and CDR2 as YYNGEE.

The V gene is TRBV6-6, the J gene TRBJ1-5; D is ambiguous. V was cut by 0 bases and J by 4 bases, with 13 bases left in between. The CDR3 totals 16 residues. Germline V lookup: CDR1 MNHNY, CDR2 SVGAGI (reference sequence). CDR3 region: CASSYSHSSSNQPQHF. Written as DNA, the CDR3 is TGTGCCAGCAGTTACTCGCACTCAAGTTCTAATCAGCCCCAGCATTTT.

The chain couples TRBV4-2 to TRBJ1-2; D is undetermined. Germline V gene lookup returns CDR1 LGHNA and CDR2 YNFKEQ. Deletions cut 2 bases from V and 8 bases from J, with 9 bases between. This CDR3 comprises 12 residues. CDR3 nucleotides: TGTGCCAGCAGCCAACGGGATGGGGGCTACACCTTC. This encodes CASSQRDGGYTF.

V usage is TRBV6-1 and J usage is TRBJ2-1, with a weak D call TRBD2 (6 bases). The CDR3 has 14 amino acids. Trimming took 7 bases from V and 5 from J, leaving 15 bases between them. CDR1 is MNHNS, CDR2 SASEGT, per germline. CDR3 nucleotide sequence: TGTGCCAGCATGGGGGGAGTCCTAAACAATGAGCAGTTCTTC. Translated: CASMGGVLNNEQFF.